One and the same sample provided the 9 T cell receptor beta chains below, sequenced in a study of long-term antiretroviral therapy in people with HIV. Running of the v3.0 immunoSEQ assay took place at survey level. Sequencing used immunoSEQ multiplex PCR; TCRdb keeps in-frame clones, though not all of them. Of around 19,000 clones in the sample, roughly 84% were seen once. This specimen was unsorted PBMCs, taken 2.4 years after starting antiretroviral therapy. These receptors were collected from a middle-aged man with HIV.

This clone was observed a handful of times. This chain's CDR3 is CASSLINGYTF. DNA for the CDR3: TGTGCCAGCAGCTTGATCAATGGCTACACCTTC. The chain combines TRBV5-6 with TRBJ1-2; D is uncertain. Trimming took off 1 base at V and 6 bases at J, with 4 bases between the two ends. This CDR3 is 11 amino acids long. Germline V lookup: CDR1 SGHDT, CDR2 YYEEEE.

The chain has TRBV27 and TRBJ1-1, with D possibly matching TRBD1 (6 bases). V dropped 5 bases and J dropped 0 bases, with 10 bases sitting between them. There are 14 residues in the CDR3. Germline V gives CDR1 MNHEY, CDR2 SMNVEV (reference sequence). CDR3 bases: TGTGCCAGCAGTCCTACAGGGCTGAACACTGAAGCTTTCTTT. Translating it yields CASSPTGLNTEAFF.

This clone was detected a few times. The chain has TRBV9 and TRBJ2-3; the D gene could be TRBD1 or TRBD2 (5 bases each). This CDR3 contains 14 residues. Trimming shortened V by 2 bases and J by 2 bases, and 9 bases separated the two germline ends. The V gene's germline CDR1 is SGDLS and CDR2 YYNGEE. CDR3 nucleotide sequence: TGTGCCAGCAGCGTGGGGGATTCCACAGATACGCAGTATTTT. Protein: CASSVGDSTDTQYF.

This sequence joins TRBV18 and TRBJ2-7, with D perhaps assigned TRBD1 or TRBD2 (6 bases each). Per the germline V gene, CDR1 is KGHSH and CDR2 is LQKENI. V was trimmed by 3 bases and J by 5 bases, leaving 17 bases between them. The CDR3 length is 15 residues. The CDR3 region is CASSPPSMGGNEQYF. The CDR3 nucleotides read TGTGCCAGCTCACCTCCGTCTATGGGGGGCAACGAGCAGTACTTC.

The chain employs TRBV30 and TRBJ2-3; no clear D gene. This CDR3 contains 12 residues. The ends were cut back, 3 bases at V and 3 bases at J, with 7 bases in the middle. Germline V CDR1 and CDR2: GTSNPN, SVGIG (reference sequence). The CDR3 region has the DNA TGTGCCTGGAGAGACTCGACAGATACGCAGTATTTT. It translates to CAWRDSTDTQYF.

V usage is TRBV7-8 and J usage is TRBJ2-5; D is unclear. This CDR3 spans 14 amino acids. Germline values: CDR1 SGHVS, CDR2 FQNEAQ. The V and J ends lost 1 base and 0 bases respectively, with 6 bases between them. The CDR3 protein is CASSLVRYQETQYF. The CDR3 DNA is TGTGCCAGCAGCTTAGTCCGGTACCAAGAGACCCAGTACTTC.

The genes are TRBV19 and TRBJ1-4; the D gene is possibly TRBD1 (6 bases). Looked up from germline, CDR1 is LNHDA and CDR2 is SQIVND (reference sequence). Trimming stripped 8 bases from V and 2 bases from J, with 15 bases between. The CDR3 consists of 15 residues. CDR3 sequence: CASGGRGFTNEKLFF. CDR3 DNA sequence: TGTGCCAGTGGTGGCAGGGGCTTTACTAATGAAAAACTGTTTTTT.

The CDR3 DNA sequence: TGTGCCTGCCGGACTAGCGGGACTTTTTTCAATGAGCAGTTCTTC. It translates to CACRTSGTFFNEQFF. The chain has TRBV30 and TRBJ2-1, with 12 bases that match TRBD2. The V and J ends lost 6 bases and 6 bases, in that order; junction bases with no gene match: 9. Germline lookup yields CDR1 GTSNPN and CDR2 SVGIG (reference sequence). The CDR3 length is 15 residues. Looking up the rest from reference TRBV30 and TRBJ2-1 gives the full variable domain: SQTIHQWPATLVQPVGSPLSLECTVEGTSNPNLYWYRQAAGRGLQLLFYSVGIGQISSEVPQNLSASRPQDRQFILSSKKLLLSDSGFYLCACRTSGTFFNEQFFGPGTRLTVL.

The rearrangement uses TRBV27 and TRBJ2-1; a possible D gene is TRBD2 (7 bases). V lost 1 base to trimming and J lost 3 bases, with 16 bases between them. The CDR3 is made up of 17 amino acids. CDR1 MNHEY and CDR2 SMNVEV come from the germline V gene (reference sequence). CDR3 protein: CASSLFSGGQLYNEQFF. As DNA, the CDR3 is TGTGCCAGCAGTTTATTTTCGGGGGGCCAACTCTACAATGAGCAGTTCTTC.